These T cell receptor beta chains were read from a single sample in a study of OX40 agonist ivuxolimab in advanced cancers. Libraries were prepared by immunoSEQ multiplex PCR; TCRdb keeps only in-frame clonotypes and omits some of them. In the table there are around 92,000 clones, about 80% of which are singletons. Specimen: CD4+ or CD8+ T cells sorted from blood, collected in a trial of the OX40 agonist ivuxolimab. These receptors were taken from an adult with an advanced solid tumor such as melanoma, head and neck, liver or kidney cancer. Both conserved end residues are part of each CDR3. The D gene is left open where the match is weak. A clone size is listed for some rows: how often the clone was seen (once, few, many), or a class if it is expanded.

d_gene	abundance	j_gene	v_gene	CDR3nt	CDR3aa
TRBD1	-	TRBJ1-2	TRBV7-9	TGTGCCAGCAGCTTAGGGGATGGACAGGGGAAGAACTATGGCTACACCTTC	CASSLGDGQGKNYGYTF
-	-	TRBJ2-5	TRBV5-4	TGTGCCAGCAGCTTGAGCCTCGCACTCCAAGAGACCCAGTACTTC	CASSLSLALQETQYF
TRBD1	few	TRBJ1-2	TRBV2	TGTGCCACCGGGACAGCCTATGGCTACACCTTC	CATGTAYGYTF
-	-	TRBJ1-1	TRBV5-8	TGTGCCAGCGCCGACGCGTACACTGAAGCTTTCTTT	CASADAYTEAFF
-	few	TRBJ1-1	TRBV11-2	TGTGCCAGCAGCTTAGAGGCAGGGCTGAACACTGAAGCTTTCTTT	CASSLEAGLNTEAFF
-	-	TRBJ1-2	TRBV15	TGTGCCACCAGCTTTGGGGGGCAGTATGGCTACACCTTC	CATSFGGQYGYTF
-	-	TRBJ2-7	TRBV11-2	TGTGCCAGCAGCTCCCGTAGAGGTTCCAGCTGGGATTCCTACGAGCAGTACTTC	CASSSRRGSSWDSYEQYF
-	-	TRBJ2-3	TRBV30	TGTGCCTGGAGCGGGGAACTCACAGATACGCAGTATTTT	CAWSGELTDTQYF
-	-	TRBJ2-7	TRBV28	TGTGCCAGCAGTTCGACCGTTCCCGAGCAGTACTTC	CASSSTVPEQYF
-	once	TRBJ2-1	TRBV4-2	TGTGCCAGCAGCCAAGATCAGGGACTTGAGCAGTTCTTC	CASSQDQGLEQFF
-	-	TRBJ1-4	TRBV29-1	TGCAGCGCAGGGACGGAAAAACTGTTTTTT	CSAGTEKLFF